Below are 14 T cell receptor beta chains sequenced from a single sample in a study of cytomegalovirus exposure and HLA in healthy donors. The study ran its PCR with 60 Vbeta and 13 Jbeta primers. Some clones are missing from TCRdb's copy, which holds only in-frame ones; the method was immunoSEQ multiplex PCR. The sample has some 200,000 clones, 75% to 90% seen once; the top ten hold 6.3%. The sample was PBMCs. The receptors originated from a man aged 40-50 years in good health and CMV-seropositive.

The chain couples TRBV6-5 to TRBJ1-2; a weak D match, TRBD1 (6 bases). Looked up from germline, CDR1 is MNHEY and CDR2 is SVGAGI. The CDR3 runs to 15 residues. V lost 6 bases to trimming and J lost 8 bases, with 22 bases between them. Written as DNA, the CDR3 is TGTGCCAGCAGGCTGACAGGTGGGGCTGGGGGCGGCTACACCTTC. The encoded protein is CASRLTGGAGGGYTF.

This clone was counted only a few times. The rearrangement links TRBV10-3 to TRBJ2-1; TRBD1 aligns across 7 bases. Trimming took 6 bases from V and 2 from J; bases not matched to a gene: 4. CDR1 ENHRY and CDR2 SYGVKD come from the germline V gene. This CDR3 is built from 14 residues. CDR3 in DNA: TGTGCCATCAGCCCGACAGGGACCTACAATGAGCAGTTCTTC. Amino acids: CAISPTGTYNEQFF.

In nucleotides, the CDR3 is TGCGCCAGCAGCTTGGAGCAAGCGGGGGGGCTGGAGACCCAGTACTTC. Translated: CASSLEQAGGLETQYF. The chain couples TRBV5-1 to TRBJ2-5; 10 nucleotides align to TRBD2. Germline V gives CDR1 SGHRS, CDR2 YFSETQ. V was pared by 0 bases and J by 5 bases, with 7 bases of the junction left unmatched. The CDR3 contains 16 residues.

J is TRBJ2-2 and V is TRBV29-1, with 10 positions matching TRBD1. Germline V CDR1 and CDR2: SQVTM, ANQGSEA. CDR3 length equals 13 residues. V shed 7 bases and J 5 bases; nucleotides not matched to a gene: 4. CDR3 sequence (DNA): TGCAGCGGGTGGACAGGGGGGACCGGGGAGCTGTTTTTT. Translated, it gives CSGWTGGTGELFF.

J is TRBJ2-1 and V is TRBV9; D is perhaps TRBD1 (6 bases). V lost 4 bases and J lost 11, with 19 bases in between. This CDR3 has 14 residues. CDR1 and CDR2 from the germline V gene are SGDLS and YYNGEE. CDR3 coding DNA: TGTGCCAGCAGCCCTCCATGGGGGCAAGAGAAGCAGTTCTTC. Amino acids: CASSPPWGQEKQFF.

V gene TRBV15 combines with J gene TRBJ2-7, with a weak D call TRBD2 (5 bases). The CDR3 sequence is 14 residues long. CDR1 is LNHNV and CDR2 is YYDKDF in the germline V gene (reference sequence). Trimming left V 0 bases short and J 3 bases short, with 9 bases between. The CDR3 here is CATSRERGSYEQYF. Here the CDR3 DNA reads TGTGCCACCAGCAGAGAACGGGGTAGCTACGAGCAGTACTTC.

This chain joins TRBV4-1 and TRBJ1-5; D is possibly TRBD1 (5 bases). From germline, CDR1 is MGHRA and CDR2 YSYEKL. The CDR3 sequence is 15 residues long. V was trimmed by 0 bases and J by 6 bases, leaving 12 bases between them. This CDR3 reads CASSQDGGSSQPQHF. The CDR3 DNA reads as TGCGCCAGCAGCCAAGATGGGGGGAGTTCTCAGCCCCAGCATTTT.

This chain uses TRBV10-3 with TRBJ2-3; 11 bases line up with TRBD1. Unmatched junction bases numbered 5, after V lost 7 bases and J lost 5 bases. Germline V CDR1 and CDR2: ENHRY, SYGVKD. The CDR3 loop spans 14 amino acids. The CDR3 DNA is TGTGCCATCACCCCGGGACAGGGGGGAGATACGCAGTATTTT. The encoded protein is CAITPGQGGDTQYF.

This clone is a singleton in its sample. This chain uses TRBV11-2 with TRBJ1-4, with no clear D. CDR3 length equals 15 residues. Trimming cost V 0 bases and J 3 bases, with 8 bases left between them. Germline loops: CDR1 SGHAT, CDR2 FQNNGV. The CDR3 DNA follows: TGTGCCAGCAGCTTAGATGTCGGTCCTAATGAAAAACTGTTTTTT. It yields the protein CASSLDVGPNEKLFF.

The gene calls are TRBV7-9 and TRBJ1-1; D uncertain. This CDR3 spans 15 amino acids. Germline CDR1 SEHNR, CDR2 FQNEAQ (reference sequence). V was pared by 1 base and J by 2 bases, with 11 bases between. DNA for the CDR3: TGTGCCAGCAGCTTAGACCAGTTCCGAAACACTGAAGCTTTCTTT. This sequence encodes CASSLDQFRNTEAFF.

V usage is TRBV11-2 and J usage is TRBJ2-5, with D perhaps TRBD2 (5 bases). Trimming removed 1 base from V and 5 bases from J, with 11 bases in between. Germline CDR1 reads SGHAT; CDR2 reads FQNNGV. This CDR3 is 14 amino acids long. The CDR3 DNA follows: TGTGCCAGCAGCTTAGTAGTGGGCGGGGAGACCCAGTACTTC. Its protein is CASSLVVGGETQYF.

The J gene is TRBJ1-1, the V gene TRBV5-1; D might be TRBD1 (6 bases). The germline CDR1 and CDR2 sequences are SGHRS and YFSETQ. V dropped 6 bases and J dropped 8 bases, with 17 bases sitting between them. There are 13 residues in the CDR3. The chain's CDR3 is CASTKSRGLEAFF. CDR3 DNA: TGCGCCAGCACTAAGTCTAGGGGGTTGGAAGCTTTCTTT.

The rearrangement joins TRBV6-1 to TRBJ2-3; D not resolved. Deletions cut 6 bases from V and 5 bases from J, with 3 bases between. The CDR3 runs 10 residues. Germline lookup yields CDR1 MNHNS and CDR2 SASEGT. The CDR3 protein is CASRQDTQYF. In nucleotides, the CDR3 is TGTGCCAGCAGACAAGATACGCAGTATTTT.

The chain is built from TRBV7-2 and TRBJ1-2; D may be TRBD1 (5 bases). V lost 1 base and J lost 8, with 14 bases in between. The CDR3 sequence is 14 residues long. The germline CDR1 and CDR2 sequences are SGHTA and FQGNSA. The CDR3 protein is CASSLVGGGDGYTF. CDR3 bases: TGTGCCAGCAGCTTAGTTGGGGGAGGAGACGGCTACACCTTC.